This T cell receptor beta chain originates from a study of early T cells in non-severe SARS-CoV-2 infection. Turning to the study itself: Sequencing input comprised bulk RNA from unsorted whole blood; chain pairing was not available.

In the case of this clonotype: The antigen remains unidentified.

Individual cDNA molecules each received unique molecular identifiers attached to them. TCRdb reanalysed the 5' RACE reads using MiXCR and keeps one entry per CDR3 protein. The repertoire holds fewer than 55,000 distinct CDR3 sequences, with approximately 9.9% as singletons. Findings and limits, study-wide: VDJdb-based annotation leaned toward anti-spike CD8 responses and missed private and CD4 specificities.

The CDR3 sequence is 14 residues long. Germline V gene sequence: CDR1 SGDLS, CDR2 YYNGEE. The ends were cut back, 0 bases at V and 0 bases at J, with 6 bases in the middle. The specimen sequenced was whole blood. The sequence derives from an adult who was a healthcare worker with PCR-confirmed SARS-CoV-2 infection or an uninfected control (not recorded which). V usage is TRBV9 and J usage is TRBJ1-1; D gene uncertain. For the CDR3, the DNA is TGTGCCAGCAGCGTAGACATCCTGAACACTGAAGCTTTCTTT. It translates to CASSVDILNTEAFF.